A selection of T cell receptor beta chains follows, all from one sample in a study of a mutant IDH1 vaccine in newly diagnosed glioma. Only in-frame clones appear in the TCRdb table, and some are missing; sequencing was by immunoSEQ multiplex PCR. The data contain tens of thousands of clones, 65% to 85% of them singletons. Sequenced here: PBMCs, sampled from a glioma patient treated with radiotherapy, temozolomide or both. The receptor set was obtained from a man younger than 35 with glioma. CDR3s include the opening cysteine and the closing phenylalanine or tryptophan. The order of the fields is clone size, V gene, J gene, D gene, CDR3 DNA, CDR3 protein. A D gene is named only where the DNA matches it firmly. Size tells how often a clone was seen (once, few, many) or the class of an expanded clone, and some rows leave it out.

clone_size: few; v_call: TRBV6-5; j_call: TRBJ1-5; d_call: .; cdr3_nt: TGTGCCAGCAGCCTAACATCGGTTCAGCCCCAGCATTTT; cdr3_aa: CASSLTSVQPQHF
clone_size: .; v_call: TRBV30; j_call: TRBJ2-6; d_call: .; cdr3_nt: TGTGCCTGGAGTGTTGGGATCTCTGGGGCCAACGTCCTGACTTTC; cdr3_aa: CAWSVGISGANVLTF
clone_size: .; v_call: TRBV7-2; j_call: TRBJ1-1; d_call: .; cdr3_nt: TGTGCCAGCAGCTTAGCCCGGGGAGCTCTGAACACTGAAGCTTTCTTT; cdr3_aa: CASSLARGALNTEAFF
clone_size: .; v_call: TRBV30; j_call: TRBJ2-3; d_call: TRBD2; cdr3_nt: TGTGCCTGGGGGGCTGGGACTAGCGGAGATACGCAGTATTTT; cdr3_aa: CAWGAGTSGDTQYF
clone_size: .; v_call: TRBV7-6; j_call: TRBJ1-2; d_call: .; cdr3_nt: TGTGCCAGCAGCTTAGTTCCCTTCTATGGCTACACCTTC; cdr3_aa: CASSLVPFYGYTF
clone_size: .; v_call: TRBV5-1; j_call: TRBJ1-2; d_call: TRBD1; cdr3_nt: TGCGCCAGCAGGGCCGGGACAGGGCTTGCGAACTATGGCTACACCTTC; cdr3_aa: CASRAGTGLANYGYTF
clone_size: few; v_call: TRBV5-8; j_call: TRBJ1-1; d_call: TRBD1; cdr3_nt: TGTGCCAGCAACACAGGGGGCTCAGGTGAAGCTTTCTTT; cdr3_aa: CASNTGGSGEAFF
clone_size: .; v_call: TRBV7-9; j_call: TRBJ2-5; d_call: .; cdr3_nt: TGTGCCAGCAGTTATAAGTTGGTCCAAGAGACCCAGTACTTC; cdr3_aa: CASSYKLVQETQYF
clone_size: few; v_call: TRBV9; j_call: TRBJ1-1; d_call: .; cdr3_nt: TGTGCCAGCAGCGTAGTAGCAGGGGCGACTGAAGCTTTCTTT; cdr3_aa: CASSVVAGATEAFF
clone_size: .; v_call: TRBV5-1; j_call: TRBJ2-1; d_call: .; cdr3_nt: TGCGCCAGCAGGAGGGTAGCGGAAGCCTACAATGAGCAGTTCTTC; cdr3_aa: CASRRVAEAYNEQFF
clone_size: once; v_call: TRBV6-1; j_call: TRBJ1-5; d_call: .; cdr3_nt: TGTGCCAGCAGTGGAGTGGTGGGTCAGGGGAATCAGCCCCAGCATTTT; cdr3_aa: CASSGVVGQGNQPQHF
clone_size: few; v_call: TRBV27; j_call: TRBJ1-1; d_call: .; cdr3_nt: TGTGCCAGCAGACCCTGGGACACTATGAACACTGAAGCTTTCTTT; cdr3_aa: CASRPWDTMNTEAFF
clone_size: .; v_call: TRBV6-6; j_call: TRBJ1-5; d_call: .; cdr3_nt: TGTGCCAGCAGAAAATATGACGTGGGTAGCAATCAGCCCCAGCATTTT; cdr3_aa: CASRKYDVGSNQPQHF
clone_size: .; v_call: TRBV5-4; j_call: TRBJ1-1; d_call: .; cdr3_nt: TGTGCCAGCAGCTTGAAAGGAAACACTGAAGCTTTCTTT; cdr3_aa: CASSLKGNTEAFF
clone_size: few; v_call: TRBV4-3; j_call: TRBJ1-1; d_call: .; cdr3_nt: TGCGCCAGCAGCTACACGACAGACCCTGGGGCTGAAGCTTTCTTT; cdr3_aa: CASSYTTDPGAEAFF
clone_size: .; v_call: TRBV15; j_call: TRBJ1-5; d_call: .; cdr3_nt: TGTGCCACCAGCAGACCCCCGGGGGGCTACAATCAGCCCCAGCATTTT; cdr3_aa: CATSRPPGGYNQPQHF
clone_size: .; v_call: TRBV2; j_call: TRBJ1-1; d_call: .; cdr3_nt: TGTGCCAGCAGGGGGTATGGGACTGAAGCTTTCTTT; cdr3_aa: CASRGYGTEAFF
clone_size: .; v_call: TRBV6-5; j_call: TRBJ1-4; d_call: TRBD1; cdr3_nt: TGTGCCAGCAGTTACTCAGGACAGGGTACTAATGAAAAACTGTTTTTT; cdr3_aa: CASSYSGQGTNEKLFF
clone_size: .; v_call: TRBV29-1; j_call: TRBJ2-1; d_call: TRBD2; cdr3_nt: TGCAGCGTTCAGGGCACACTAGCGTATAGTGAGCAGTTCTTC; cdr3_aa: CSVQGTLAYSEQFF
clone_size: .; v_call: TRBV4-1; j_call: TRBJ2-7; d_call: .; cdr3_nt: TGCGCCAGCAGCCAAGATGTGGGGGGATTAGGCCTCGAGCAGTACTTC; cdr3_aa: CASSQDVGGLGLEQYF
clone_size: once; v_call: TRBV7-6; j_call: TRBJ2-7; d_call: TRBD1; cdr3_nt: TGTGCCAGCAGCTTAGGAAGGACAGGGGCACATGAGCAGTACTTC; cdr3_aa: CASSLGRTGAHEQYF
clone_size: .; v_call: TRBV2; j_call: TRBJ2-7; d_call: TRBD2; cdr3_nt: TGTGCCAGCAAGAGACTAGCGGGAAGAGACGAGCAGTACTTC; cdr3_aa: CASKRLAGRDEQYF
clone_size: once; v_call: TRBV5-8; j_call: TRBJ2-7; d_call: TRBD1; cdr3_nt: TGTGCCAGCAGCGACTTTGACAGGGGACGTCAGTACTTC; cdr3_aa: CASSDFDRGRQYF
clone_size: once; v_call: TRBV6-6; j_call: TRBJ2-6; d_call: .; cdr3_nt: TGTGCCAGCATTCGCTTTGGGGCCAACGTCCTGACTTTC; cdr3_aa: CASIRFGANVLTF
clone_size: .; v_call: TRBV7-2; j_call: TRBJ1-2; d_call: .; cdr3_nt: TGTGCCAGCAGCTTAGACAGACTAAGGGGTAACTATGGCTACACCTTC; cdr3_aa: CASSLDRLRGNYGYTF
clone_size: .; v_call: TRBV5-4; j_call: TRBJ2-3; d_call: .; cdr3_nt: TGTGCCACCGCCCCCACCAGCACAGATACGCAGTATTTT; cdr3_aa: CATAPTSTDTQYF
clone_size: .; v_call: TRBV9; j_call: TRBJ2-7; d_call: .; cdr3_nt: TGTGCCAGCAGCGTAGATGGTTCCTCCTACGAGCAGTACTTC; cdr3_aa: CASSVDGSSYEQYF
clone_size: .; v_call: TRBV11-1; j_call: TRBJ1-1; d_call: .; cdr3_nt: TGTGCCAGCAGCCACCCCTCGGGGGGCCAAGTTGAAGCTTTCTTT; cdr3_aa: CASSHPSGGQVEAFF
clone_size: few; v_call: TRBV27; j_call: TRBJ2-2; d_call: TRBD2; cdr3_nt: TGTGCCAGCAGTTCTTACGAGGGACTAGCCACCGGGGAGCTGTTTTTT; cdr3_aa: CASSSYEGLATGELFF
clone_size: .; v_call: TRBV29-1; j_call: TRBJ2-3; d_call: TRBD2; cdr3_nt: TGCAGCGTTGCACGGGAGGGGCGCACAGATACGCAGTATTTT; cdr3_aa: CSVAREGRTDTQYF
clone_size: .; v_call: TRBV19; j_call: TRBJ1-1; d_call: .; cdr3_nt: TGTGCCAGTAGTATCGTAGGGGAGGTGAACACTGAAGCTTTCTTT; cdr3_aa: CASSIVGEVNTEAFF
clone_size: .; v_call: TRBV6-1; j_call: TRBJ2-7; d_call: .; cdr3_nt: TGTGCCAGCAGTGACCAGGGATTCTACGAGCAGTACTTC; cdr3_aa: CASSDQGFYEQYF
clone_size: .; v_call: TRBV28; j_call: TRBJ1-2; d_call: .; cdr3_nt: TGTGCCAGCAACCCCATAAGGAGAGGCTACACCTTC; cdr3_aa: CASNPIRRGYTF
clone_size: .; v_call: TRBV18; j_call: TRBJ2-2; d_call: TRBD1; cdr3_nt: TGTGCCAGCTCACTGGGACAGGGGAACACCGGGGAGCTGTTTTTT; cdr3_aa: CASSLGQGNTGELFF
clone_size: .; v_call: TRBV29-1; j_call: TRBJ1-2; d_call: .; cdr3_nt: TGCAGCGTCGCCTCCGGTCCCTATGGCTACACCTTC; cdr3_aa: CSVASGPYGYTF
clone_size: once; v_call: TRBV27; j_call: TRBJ2-7; d_call: .; cdr3_nt: TGTGCCAGCAGTCGCGATCTCTCCTACGAGCAGTACTTC; cdr3_aa: CASSRDLSYEQYF
clone_size: .; v_call: TRBV27; j_call: TRBJ2-1; d_call: TRBD1; cdr3_nt: TGTGCCAGCAGTAGAAGCCGCGGGACAGGGGGTTACAATGAGCAGTTCTTC; cdr3_aa: CASSRSRGTGGYNEQFF
clone_size: .; v_call: TRBV19; j_call: TRBJ1-5; d_call: .; cdr3_nt: TGTGCCAGTAGTGGGGGGGTGGATCAGCCCCAGCATTTT; cdr3_aa: CASSGGVDQPQHF
clone_size: .; v_call: TRBV6-5; j_call: TRBJ1-3; d_call: .; cdr3_nt: TGTGCCAGCAGTGTTTCCGGGAGCTCTGGAAACACCATATATTTT; cdr3_aa: CASSVSGSSGNTIYF
clone_size: .; v_call: TRBV7-3; j_call: TRBJ2-7; d_call: .; cdr3_nt: TGTGCCAGCAGCTTAAAAATCGACAGAGAAAGCCCCTACGAGCAGTACTTC; cdr3_aa: CASSLKIDRESPYEQYF
clone_size: .; v_call: TRBV7-9; j_call: TRBJ1-1; d_call: .; cdr3_nt: TGTGCCAGCAGCAGGGGGAACACTGAAGCTTTCTTT; cdr3_aa: CASSRGNTEAFF
clone_size: .; v_call: TRBV5-1; j_call: TRBJ2-7; d_call: TRBD1; cdr3_nt: TGCGCCAGCAGCACCGACAGGGCTCTTACGAGCTCCTACGAGCAGTACTTC; cdr3_aa: CASSTDRALTSSYEQYF
clone_size: .; v_call: TRBV7-9; j_call: TRBJ2-7; d_call: TRBD2; cdr3_nt: TGTGCCAGCAGCTTCGGGACTAGCTGGTACGAGCAGTACTTC; cdr3_aa: CASSFGTSWYEQYF
clone_size: .; v_call: TRBV10-3; j_call: TRBJ1-1; d_call: TRBD1; cdr3_nt: TGTGCCATCAGACTAGACAGGGGGAACACTGAAGCTTTCTTT; cdr3_aa: CAIRLDRGNTEAFF